A single sample is the source of the 26 T cell receptor beta chains below, sequenced in a study of T cell repertoires in cytomegalovirus infection. One entry per CDR3 protein results from TCRdb running MiXCR on the reads. The sample gives approximately 750,000 distinct CDR3 sequences, under 40% of which show up once; 2.5% to 3% is in the top ten. The sequenced material came from PBMCs. All receptors come from a human donor in good health (CMV status not recorded). Some clones in this sample may be carry-over from other donors' samples.

This clonotype has at least ten counts. The rearrangement uses TRBV19 and TRBJ2-2; weak D call: TRBD1 (5 bases). The V end was cut by 2 bases, the J end by 5 bases, with 6 bases between. The CDR3 spans 13 residues. Germline V gene sequence: CDR1 LNHDA, CDR2 SQIVND (reference sequence). The CDR3, as DNA: TGTGCCAGTAGTATAAGACAGACCGGGGAGCTGTTTTTT. The encoded protein is CASSIRQTGELFF.

This chain connects TRBV29-1 to TRBJ2-1; D gene uncertain. V was shortened by 0 bases and J by 8 bases, with 14 bases between the two germline ends. Germline V gives CDR1 SQVTM, CDR2 ANQGSEA. The CDR3 has 14 residues. CDR3 in amino acids: CSVEDRQYVDEQFF. CDR3 coding DNA: TGCAGCGTTGAAGATCGGCAGTATGTGGATGAGCAGTTCTTC.

J is TRBJ1-6 and V is TRBV20-1; D unresolved. The CDR3 length is 16 residues. Germline V gene sequence: CDR1 DFQATT, CDR2 SNEGSKA (reference sequence). V lost 1 base and J lost 3, with 13 bases in between. CDR3 nucleotide sequence: TGCAGTGCTAGAGCACTCAACGGGGTCTATAATTCACCCCTCCACTTT. Translating gives CSARALNGVYNSPLHF.

The CDR3, as DNA: TGCAGTGCCATCGCCTACTTACCCTACAATGAGCAGTTCTTC. Its translation: CSAIAYLPYNEQFF. The rearrangement uses TRBV20-1 and TRBJ2-1; D is undetermined. V gave up 6 bases and J gave up 2 bases, with 14 bases separating them. The CDR3 runs to 14 residues. Per germline, CDR1 DFQATT and CDR2 SNEGSKA (reference sequence).

This clonotype turned up a few times. The rearrangement uses TRBV12-3 or TRBV12-4 and TRBJ2-2; D unresolved. This CDR3 comprises 13 residues. V was cut by 2 bases and J by 4 bases, with 5 bases left in between. CDR3: CASSLLRTGELFF. DNA of the CDR3: TGTGCCAGCAGTTTATTGCGCACCGGGGAGCTGTTTTTT.

This clonotype appeared a single time. A much larger clonotype is one base distant, so this may be a read error. The chain couples TRBV10-3 to TRBJ1-2; weak D call: TRBD1 (5 bases). CDR1 is ENHRY and CDR2 is SYGVKD in the germline V gene. Trimming pared 10 bases from V and 5 bases from J, leaving 17 bases between. The CDR3 is 13 residues long. The CDR3 spells CATWATVSYGYTF. The CDR3 DNA reads as TGTGCCACATGGGCGACAGTCAGTTATGGCTACACCTTC.

This clonotype was seen many times. The chain uses TRBV7-2 and TRBJ2-1; 7 nucleotides align to TRBD2. The germline CDR1 and CDR2 sequences are SGHTA and FQGNSA. The ends lost 8 bases at V and 3 bases at J; junction bases unmatched: 7. The CDR3 extends over 14 amino acids. The CDR3 here is CASSRGRLYNEQFF. The CDR3 DNA follows: TGTGCCAGCTCTCGCGGGAGACTCTACAATGAGCAGTTCTTC.

This clonotype has more than one count but fewer than ten. The chain uses TRBV28 and TRBJ1-3; 11 bases line up with TRBD1. The V gene's germline CDR1 is MDHEN and CDR2 SYDVKM. This CDR3 is 15 amino acids long. Trimming removed 10 bases from V and 1 base from J; junction bases left unmatched: 6. CDR3 sequence reads: CATAGTGGSGNTIYF. CDR3 nucleotide sequence: TGTGCCACCGCCGGGACAGGGGGATCTGGAAACACCATATATTTT.

The chain carries TRBV5-1 and TRBJ1-1; 8 bases map to TRBD1. Looked up from germline, CDR1 is SGHRS and CDR2 is YFSETQ. Trimming cost V 4 bases and J 5 bases; bases outside gene matches: 10. The CDR3 loop spans 15 amino acids. Written as DNA, the CDR3 is TGCGCCAGCAGCCAATTAGGACAGGGAAGGACTGAAGCTTTCTTT. Protein product: CASSQLGQGRTEAFF.

This clonotype occurred a few times. The rearrangement joins TRBV20-1 to TRBJ2-6, with D possibly TRBD1 on 6 matching bases. Germline assignment: CDR1 DFQATT and CDR2 SNEGSKA (reference sequence). V lost 3 bases to trimming and J lost 0 bases, with 12 bases between them. This CDR3 region has 16 residues. CDR3 region: CSARNRVPSGANVLTF. The CDR3 DNA reads as TGCAGTGCTAGGAACAGGGTCCCCTCTGGGGCCAACGTCCTGACTTTC.

The chain couples TRBV24-1 to TRBJ2-6, with D possibly TRBD1 on 5 matching bases. Trimming stripped 1 base from V and 0 bases from J, with 6 bases between. The CDR3 runs 16 residues. The germline V gene encodes CDR1 KGHDR and CDR2 SFDVKD. CDR3 nucleotide sequence: TGTGCCACCAGTGATTTAGACAGCTCTGGGGCCAACGTCCTGACTTTC. Its translation: CATSDLDSSGANVLTF.

The chain carries TRBV7-3 and TRBJ2-1, with TRBD2 as a possible D gene (5 bases). The CDR3 length is 15 residues. CDR1 SGHTA and CDR2 FQGTGA come from the germline V gene. V was trimmed by 5 bases and J by 3 bases, leaving 14 bases between them. CDR3: CASSPRGSLYNEQFF. The CDR3 DNA is TGTGCCAGCAGCCCCCGGGGATCACTCTACAATGAGCAGTTCTTC. Complete variable domain (other parts from reference TRBV7-3 and TRBJ2-1): GAGVSQTPSNKVTEKGKYVELRCDPISGHTALYWYRQSLGQGPEFLIYFQGTGAADDSGLPNDRFFAVRPEGSVSTLKIQRTERGDSAVYLCASSPRGSLYNEQFFGPGTRLTVL.

This chain joins TRBV27 and TRBJ2-3, with D hard to call. CDR1 and CDR2 (germline): MNHEY, SMNVEV (reference sequence). Trimming took 3 bases from V and 5 from J, leaving 6 bases between them. CDR3 size: 12 residues. CDR3 protein: CASSFLKDTQYF. CDR3 in DNA: TGTGCCAGCAGTTTCCTCAAAGATACGCAGTATTTT.

This clonotype has only a few counts. V is TRBV29-1 and J is TRBJ1-1; TRBD1 is a possible D gene (6 bases). V was pared by 3 bases and J by 0 bases, with 14 bases between. Germline values: CDR1 SQVTM, CDR2 ANQGSEA. The CDR3 consists of 15 residues. CDR3 residues: CSVDPDSRLNTEAFF. The CDR3 DNA follows: TGCAGCGTTGACCCGGACAGTAGGTTGAACACTGAAGCTTTCTTT. The full variable domain, with the rest looked up from reference TRBV29-1 and TRBJ1-1, is SAVISQKPSRDICQRGTSLTIQCQVDSQVTMMFWYRQQPGQSLTLIATANQGSEATYESGFVIDKFPISRPNLTFSTLTVSNMSPEDSSIYLCSVDPDSRLNTEAFFGQGTRLTVV.

This clonotype occurred many times. This sequence joins TRBV7-9 and TRBJ2-1, with 7 bases identical to TRBD1. The CDR3 extends over 15 amino acids. Trimming took 1 base from V and 2 from J; bases not matched to a gene: 2. Germline CDR1 reads SEHNR; CDR2 reads FQNEAQ (reference sequence). The CDR3 DNA follows: TGTGCCAGCAGCTTAGGACAGGGTACCTACAATGAGCAGTTCTTC. Translated, it gives CASSLGQGTYNEQFF.

This clonotype was observed a handful of times. The chain joins TRBV12-3 or TRBV12-4 to TRBJ2-5, with 13 bases matching TRBD2. With 7 bases clipped from V and 7 bases from J, the junction kept 15 bases outside the gene matches. This CDR3 has 17 amino acids. CDR3: CASTPGLAGDPGGTQYF. The CDR3 DNA follows: TGTGCCAGCACCCCTGGACTAGCGGGAGACCCCGGAGGGACCCAGTACTTC.

This clonotype was detected only a few times. The chain couples TRBV7-9 to TRBJ1-1; maybe TRBD1 (5 bases). Per the germline V gene, CDR1 is SEHNR and CDR2 is FQNEAQ (reference sequence). V was trimmed by 5 bases and J by 6 bases, leaving 10 bases between them. The CDR3 spans 12 residues. CDR3 in amino acids: CASSQDSPEAFF. The DNA for the CDR3 is TGTGCCAGCAGCCAAGACAGCCCTGAAGCTTTCTTT.

J is TRBJ2-7 and V is TRBV20-1; D not certain. V dropped 3 bases and J dropped 6 bases, with 12 bases sitting between them. The germline CDR1 and CDR2 sequences are DFQATT and SNEGSKA (reference sequence). This CDR3 region has 12 residues. The CDR3 DNA reads TGCAGTGCTAGGATCACGGAAATCGAGCAGTACTTC. It specifies CSARITEIEQYF.

This clonotype occurred a few times. The chain carries TRBV4-1 and TRBJ2-7; possibly TRBD1 for D (6 bases). Trimming removed 4 bases at V and 2 bases at J, with 18 bases between. Germline assignment: CDR1 MGHRA and CDR2 YSYEKL. The CDR3 sequence is 16 residues long. For the CDR3, the DNA is TGCGCCAGCAGCCGTACACCGGGACACAACACCTACGAGCAGTACTTC. This translates into CASSRTPGHNTYEQYF.

Remarks on this clonotype: One junction end disagrees with the germline gene, perhaps due to a read error. The gene calls are TRBV7-9 and TRBJ2-7; 7 nucleotides match TRBD2. CDR3 length: 13 residues. Germline CDR1 is SEHNR and CDR2 is FQNEAQ (reference sequence). Here the CDR3 reads CASSLAGGYDQYF. DNA for the CDR3: TGTGCCAGCAGCTTAGCCGGGGGGTACGATCAGTACTTC.

This clonotype was seen ten or more times. J is TRBJ2-1 and V is TRBV6-2 or TRBV6-3; D possibly corresponds to TRBD1 (6 bases). There are 17 residues in the CDR3. Trimming removed 2 bases from V and 7 bases from J, with 21 bases in between. Germline V CDR1 and CDR2: MNHEY, SVGEGT. The CDR3 region is CASSYAGAPTGNNEQFF. CDR3 DNA: TGTGCCAGCAGTTACGCCGGCGCGCCAACAGGGAATAATGAGCAGTTCTTC.

The table lists this clonotype with many counts. V gene TRBV7-2 combines with J gene TRBJ1-5; D remains ambiguous. V was clipped by 3 bases and J by 0 bases, with 6 bases between them. The CDR3 extends over 14 amino acids. Germline V gene lookup returns CDR1 SGHTA and CDR2 FQGNSA. The CDR3 spells CASSLSPSNQPQHF. The DNA for the CDR3 is TGTGCCAGCAGCTTGAGCCCTAGCAATCAGCCCCAGCATTTT.

In its sample, this clonotype was seen once. CDR3 in amino acids: CASRYRANQPQHF. DNA for the CDR3: TGTGCCAGCAGGTACAGGGCTAATCAGCCCCAGCATTTT. This chain joins TRBV12-3 or TRBV12-4 and TRBJ1-5; D possibly corresponds to TRBD1 (6 bases). V shed 6 bases and J shed 4 bases, with 10 bases lying between them. This CDR3 is 13 amino acids long.

This chain joins TRBV9 and TRBJ2-1, with 11 bases matching TRBD1. The CDR3 totals 16 residues. The trim removed 3 bases at V and 4 bases at J, leaving 6 bases unmatched. Germline CDR1 and CDR2: SGDLS and YYNGEE. The chain's CDR3 is CASSADRDRGYNEQFF. The CDR3 bases are TGTGCCAGCAGCGCCGACCGGGACAGGGGGTACAATGAGCAGTTCTTC.

V usage is TRBV2 and J usage is TRBJ1-1; D possibly corresponds to TRBD1 (5 bases). The CDR3 is 12 amino acids. CDR1 SNHLY and CDR2 FYNNEI come from the germline V gene. The germline V and J ends were trimmed by 9 bases and 2 bases, with 10 bases remaining between them. The CDR3 is CARGRFNTEAFF. The CDR3 coding sequence is TGTGCCAGGGGACGGTTTAACACTGAAGCTTTCTTT.

The gene calls are TRBV10-3 and TRBJ2-1; 9 nucleotides align to TRBD2. This CDR3 spans 13 amino acids. V lost 5 bases to trimming and J lost 7 bases; unmatched junction nucleotides: 3. Germline V lookup: CDR1 ENHRY, CDR2 SYGVKD. In DNA form, the CDR3 reads TGTGCCATCAGTCCTAGCGGGGAGAATGAGCAGTTCTTC. It specifies CAISPSGENEQFF.